The TCR beta chain described here comes from a study of shared clonotypes between healthy human individuals. All donors qualified as healthy HIV-negative adults and had experienced no recent acute infections or vaccinations. Here immunoSEQ multiplex PCR was the method, and the copy in TCRdb shows in-frame clones only, minus some. The repertoire holds about 2.4 million clones, with 90% to 95% as singletons. Per germline, CDR1 GTSNPN and CDR2 SVGIG (reference sequence). V trimming: 5 bases; J trimming: 6 bases; junction bases outside the gene matches: 12. The CDR3 length is 14 residues. Study-wide results and limits: Compared with clonotypes that all four donors shared, non-shared clonotypes had lower generation probabilities. Expectations were that clonotype sharing among donors would be affected by sequencing depth.

As to this clone: The target antigen is unknown.

Material for sequencing was naive CD4+ T cells sorted from blood. Subset here: CD45RA+ positively selected. The receptor was derived from a man aged 18-30 years in good health. The gene calls are TRBV30 and TRBJ1-1; 7 bases fit TRBD1. The chain's CDR3 is CAWHSEGGAAEAFF. The CDR3 nucleotides read TGTGCCTGGCACTCAGAAGGGGGCGCGGCTGAAGCTTTCTTT. Full variable domain (rest looked up from reference TRBV30 and TRBJ1-1): SQTIHQWPATLVQPVGSPLSLECTVEGTSNPNLYWYRQAAGRGLQLLFYSVGIGQISSEVPQNLSASRPQDRQFILSSKKLLLSDSGFYLCAWHSEGGAAEAFFGQGTRLTVV.